These T cell receptor beta chains were read from a single sample in a study of cytomegalovirus exposure and HLA in healthy donors. The method was immunoSEQ multiplex PCR; TCRdb's version includes in-frame clones alone and lacks a portion of them. The data hold about 100,000 clones, with about 80% observed a single time. Sequenced: PBMCs. The receptors stem from a man in his forties in good health and CMV-seronegative. Both conserved end residues are part of each CDR3. Each record gives: V gene, J gene, CDR3 protein.

v_gene: TRBV5-6
j_gene: TRBJ2-7
CDR3aa: CASSSSGTEVLGQYF

v_gene: TRBV19
j_gene: TRBJ2-5
CDR3aa: CASSPRGGAETQYF

v_gene: TRBV6-4
j_gene: TRBJ1-2
CDR3aa: CASRSGYGYTF

v_gene: TRBV9
j_gene: TRBJ1-1
CDR3aa: CASSPQTVMNTEAFF

v_gene: TRBV5-1
j_gene: TRBJ1-2
CDR3aa: CASSPTPGAEGYTF

v_gene: TRBV4-2
j_gene: TRBJ2-1
CDR3aa: CASSQQVSGLAISEQFF

v_gene: TRBV29-1
j_gene: TRBJ2-5
CDR3aa: CSVPMGQGGEQYF

v_gene: TRBV2
j_gene: TRBJ2-2
CDR3aa: CASRVRDSSLPGELFF

v_gene: TRBV2
j_gene: TRBJ1-1
CDR3aa: CASSVDRGSTEAFF

v_gene: TRBV5-1
j_gene: TRBJ1-3
CDR3aa: CASSLGESFSGNTIYF

v_gene: TRBV2
j_gene: TRBJ1-2
CDR3aa: CASSGTGKSYGYTF

v_gene: TRBV6-6
j_gene: TRBJ2-7
CDR3aa: CASRGDRDFYEQYF

v_gene: TRBV12-5
j_gene: TRBJ2-3
CDR3aa: CASGRAGTSGVSDTQYF